This is a list of T cell receptor beta chains from one sample in a study of blood T cells in healthy people across ages. TCRdb re-analysed the 5' RACE reads in MiXCR, keeping a single row per CDR3 protein. The sample holds over 500,000 distinct CDR3 sequences; over 25% are singletons and the top ten take 3% to 4%. These data were also filed under a second study, of T cells of mothers and their children.

Source material: blood. These receptors all come from a boy aged 2-9 years in good health. Both conserved end residues are part of each CDR3. The order of the fields is D gene, J gene, clone size, V gene, CDR3 protein, CDR3 DNA. D genes are given only for firm matches. The size field is filled for only some rows; it gives once, few, many or a size class.

NA	TRBJ2-5	NA	TRBV5-1	CASSLALGDQETQYF	TGCGCCAGCAGCTTGGCCCTGGGGGACCAAGAGACCCAGTACTTC
NA	TRBJ2-3	few	TRBV7-9	CASSLGGGPSVFTDTQYF	TGTGCCAGCAGCTTAGGAGGAGGACCCTCAGTGTTCACAGATACGCAGTATTTT
NA	TRBJ2-5	NA	TRBV6-1	CASSEARWDF	TGTGCCAGCAGTGAAGCCCGGTGGGATTTC
NA	TRBJ2-1	few	TRBV20-1	CSATHPSNEQFF	TGCAGTGCTACCCACCCCAGCAATGAGCAGTTCTTC
NA	TRBJ2-5	NA	TRBV4-3	CASSQERSLETQYF	TGCGCCAGCAGCCAAGAAAGGAGTTTGGAGACCCAGTACTTC
NA	TRBJ1-2	once	TRBV5-1	CASRDAPNYGYTF	TGCGCCAGCAGGGATGCACCCAACTATGGCTACACCTTC
TRBD1	TRBJ2-2	NA	TRBV4-2	CASRRQGLDNTGELFF	TGTGCCAGCAGGCGACAGGGGCTAGATAACACCGGGGAGCTGTTTTTT
TRBD1	TRBJ1-4	few	TRBV10-3	CATRQGAGEKLFF	TGTGCCACCAGACAGGGGGCCGGAGAAAAACTGTTTTTT
NA	TRBJ2-7	NA	TRBV6-1	CASRRDSHEQYF	TGTGCCAGCAGACGGGACTCCCACGAGCAGTACTTC
TRBD2	TRBJ2-1	many	TRBV25-1	CASSEVRLAGNRNEQFF	TGTGCCAGCAGTGAAGTGAGACTAGCGGGAAATCGCAATGAGCAGTTCTTC
TRBD1	TRBJ1-1	NA	TRBV7-9	CASSDDREGEAFF	TGTGCCAGCAGCGACGACAGGGAGGGTGAAGCTTTCTTT
TRBD2	TRBJ2-5	few	TRBV10-3	CAISTGTSGEQYF	TGTGCCATCAGTACCGGGACTAGTGGTGAGCAGTACTTC
NA	TRBJ1-4	few	TRBV4-1	CASSQEGRGWKLFF	TGCGCCAGCAGCCAAGAGGGACGGGGCTGGAAACTGTTTTTT
TRBD1	TRBJ2-5	many	TRBV12-3/TRBV12-4	CASSLEGARIETQYF	TGTGCCAGCAGTTTAGAGGGGGCGCGGATTGAGACCCAGTACTTC
NA	TRBJ2-2	few	TRBV4-3	CASSQGRGGELFF	TGCGCCAGCAGCCAAGGCCGAGGCGGGGAGCTGTTTTTT